Below are 13 T cell receptor beta chains sequenced from a single sample in a study of shared clonotypes between healthy human individuals. Only in-frame clones appear in the TCRdb table, and some are missing; sequencing was by immunoSEQ multiplex PCR. The data contain 600,000 to 750,000 clones, around 91% of them singletons. Input material: memory CD8+ T cells from PBMCs. Subset in this sample: CD45RO+ cells pooled with CCR7-negative TemRA cells. Receptors originate from a man aged 18-30 years in good health. Some clones in this sample may be carry-over from other donors' samples.

This sequence joins TRBV6-6 and TRBJ2-5; no reliable D call. The V end was cut by 0 bases, the J end by 7 bases, with 6 bases between. CDR1 is MNHNY and CDR2 is SVGAGI in the germline V gene (reference sequence). CDR3 size: 12 residues. For the CDR3, the DNA is TGTGCCAGCAGTTACTCTTCCGGGACCCAGTACTTC. Its protein is CASSYSSGTQYF.

This chain links TRBV10-3 with TRBJ2-7; no clear D. V lost 2 bases to trimming and J lost 5 bases, with 4 bases between them. Germline V gene sequence: CDR1 ENHRY, CDR2 SYGVKD. CDR3 size: 11 residues. The CDR3 sequence is CAISEMHEQYF. CDR3 sequence (DNA): TGTGCCATCAGTGAGATGCACGAGCAGTACTTC.

This chain uses TRBV30 with TRBJ2-2; D possibly corresponds to TRBD2 (5 bases). The V gene lost 4 bases and the J gene lost 6 bases, with 15 bases spanning the gap. This CDR3 region has 14 residues. Germline V gene lookup returns CDR1 GTSNPN and CDR2 SVGIG (reference sequence). CDR3 bases: TGTGCCTGGAAATTAACGGGGTTCGCCGGGGAGCTGTTTTTT. It is translated as CAWKLTGFAGELFF. Together with reference TRBV30 and TRBJ2-2, the CDR3 gives the full variable domain: SQTIHQWPATLVQPVGSPLSLECTVEGTSNPNLYWYRQAAGRGLQLLFYSVGIGQISSEVPQNLSASRPQDRQFILSSKKLLLSDSGFYLCAWKLTGFAGELFFGEGSRLTVL.

The chain is built from TRBV4-1 and TRBJ2-4, with 8 bases aligning to TRBD1. The CDR3 has 16 residues. With 5 bases clipped from V and 2 bases from J, the junction kept 8 bases outside the gene matches. Germline CDR1 MGHRA, CDR2 YSYEKL. The CDR3 loop reads CASSSRQGLTKNIQYF. CDR3 nucleotide sequence: TGCGCCAGCAGCTCACGACAGGGGCTAACCAAAAACATTCAGTACTTC.

V is TRBV29-1 and J is TRBJ1-2; D possibly corresponds to TRBD1 (6 bases). With 4 bases removed from V and 2 bases from J, the gap between germline ends came to 14 bases. Germline values: CDR1 SQVTM, CDR2 ANQGSEA. The CDR3 contains 14 residues. The chain's CDR3 is CSVGPDSLNYGYTF. CDR3 in DNA: TGCAGCGTTGGTCCGGACAGCCTCAACTATGGCTACACCTTC. Complete variable domain (other parts from reference TRBV29-1 and TRBJ1-2): SAVISQKPSRDICQRGTSLTIQCQVDSQVTMMFWYRQQPGQSLTLIATANQGSEATYESGFVIDKFPISRPNLTFSTLTVSNMSPEDSSIYLCSVGPDSLNYGYTFGSGTRLTVV.

This sequence joins TRBV9 and TRBJ1-1; D ambiguous. The CDR3 extends over 13 amino acids. V was shortened by 2 bases and J by 6 bases, with 11 bases between the two germline ends. Germline CDR1 SGDLS, CDR2 YYNGEE. The CDR3 here is CASSVWPEAEAFF. CDR3 DNA: TGTGCCAGCAGCGTCTGGCCGGAGGCTGAAGCTTTCTTT.

V and J are TRBV5-1 and TRBJ2-7, with 9 bases fitting TRBD2. Per germline, CDR1 SGHRS and CDR2 YFSETQ. There are 16 residues in the CDR3. The V segment lost 0 bases and the J segment 4 bases; nucleotides outside the gene matches: 8. The DNA of the CDR3 is TGCGCCAGCAGCTTGGCCTCTGCGGGAGGGGCTTACGAGCAGTACTTC. Translated: CASSLASAGGAYEQYF.

The CDR3 sequence is CASSLVGDANTEAFF. CDR3 in DNA: TGTGCCAGCAGCTTAGTGGGGGACGCAAACACTGAAGCTTTCTTT. This chain connects TRBV7-9 to TRBJ1-1, with a tentative D call TRBD1 (5 bases). Germline assignment: CDR1 SEHNR and CDR2 FQNEAQ (reference sequence). CDR3 length: 15 amino acids. V was trimmed by 1 base and J by 2 bases, leaving 11 bases between them.

The chain joins TRBV11-2 to TRBJ1-3, with 7 bases fitting TRBD1. V dropped 5 bases and J dropped 5; count of bases not matched to a gene: 6. This CDR3 spans 14 amino acids. The germline CDR1 and CDR2 sequences are SGHAT and FQNNGV. Here the CDR3 DNA reads TGTGCCAGCAGCGGCCACAGGGGTAGAAACACCATATATTTT. Translation: CASSGHRGRNTIYF.

V usage is TRBV10-2 and J usage is TRBJ2-7; D call uncertain. Trimming removed 5 bases from V and 2 bases from J, with 10 bases in between. Germline CDR1 reads WSHSY; CDR2 reads SAAADI. The length of the CDR3 is 13 residues. The CDR3 is CASSSGLAYEQYF. The CDR3 coding sequence is TGCGCCAGCAGTTCCGGGCTAGCCTACGAGCAGTACTTC.

The J gene is TRBJ2-7, the V gene TRBV9; possibly TRBD2 for D (6 bases). This CDR3 comprises 14 residues. Deletions cut 4 bases from V and 2 bases from J, with 13 bases between. Looked up from germline, CDR1 is SGDLS and CDR2 is YYNGEE. CDR3 protein: CASSPGGTAYEQYF. CDR3 DNA: TGTGCCAGCAGCCCCGGGGGAACCGCCTACGAGCAGTACTTC.

This clone showed up just once. The genes are TRBV1 and TRBJ1-1; whether TRBD1, the table's D call, matches the DNA was not checked. TRBV1 corresponds to a pseudogene. CDR3 size: 16 residues. The CDR3 nucleotides are TGCACCAGCCTCAAATTCCGACAGGGGGCGGAAGCTGAAGCTTTCTTT. It specifies CTSLKFRQGAEAEAFF.

The V gene is TRBV7-9, the J gene TRBJ1-4; 8 bases map to TRBD1. Per germline, CDR1 SEHNR and CDR2 FQNEAQ (reference sequence). With 5 bases clipped from V and 17 bases from J, the junction kept 10 bases outside the gene matches. CDR3 size: 12 residues. CDR3 in DNA: TGTGCCAGCAGCAATCGCCAGGGGGCATGCTTTTTT. Protein: CASSNRQGACFF.